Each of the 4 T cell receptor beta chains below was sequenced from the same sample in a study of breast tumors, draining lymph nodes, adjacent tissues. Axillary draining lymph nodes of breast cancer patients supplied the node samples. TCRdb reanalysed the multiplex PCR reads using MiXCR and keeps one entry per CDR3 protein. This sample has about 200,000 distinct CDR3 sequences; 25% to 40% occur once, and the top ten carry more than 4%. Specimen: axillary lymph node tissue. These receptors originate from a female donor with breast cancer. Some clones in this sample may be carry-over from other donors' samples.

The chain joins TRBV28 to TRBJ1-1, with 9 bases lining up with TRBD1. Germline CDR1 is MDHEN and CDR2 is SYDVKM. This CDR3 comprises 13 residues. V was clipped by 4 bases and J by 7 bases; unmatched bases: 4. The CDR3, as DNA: TGTGCCAGCAGTTCTACGGGACAGGGTGAAGCTTTCTTT. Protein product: CASSSTGQGEAFF.

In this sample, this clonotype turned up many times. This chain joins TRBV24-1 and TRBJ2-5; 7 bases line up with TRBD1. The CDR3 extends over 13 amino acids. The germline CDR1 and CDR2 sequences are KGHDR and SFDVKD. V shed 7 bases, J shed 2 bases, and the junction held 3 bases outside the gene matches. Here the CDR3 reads CATRGTAQETQYF. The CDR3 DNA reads TGTGCCACCAGAGGGACAGCTCAAGAGACCCAGTACTTC.

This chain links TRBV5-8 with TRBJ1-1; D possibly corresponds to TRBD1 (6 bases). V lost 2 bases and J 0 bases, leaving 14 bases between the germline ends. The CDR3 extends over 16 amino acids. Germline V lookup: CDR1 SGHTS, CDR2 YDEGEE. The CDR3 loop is CASSFLQGTMNTEAFF. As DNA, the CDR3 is TGTGCCAGCAGCTTTTTGCAGGGGACGATGAACACTGAAGCTTTCTTT.

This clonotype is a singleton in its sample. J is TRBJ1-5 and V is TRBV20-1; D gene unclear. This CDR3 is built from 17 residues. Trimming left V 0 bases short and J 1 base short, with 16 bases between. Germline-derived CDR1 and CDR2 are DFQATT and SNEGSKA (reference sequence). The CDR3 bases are TGCAGTGCTAGAGATGCCCGGGGAGGTTCCAGCAATCAGCCCCAGCATTTT. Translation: CSARDARGGSSNQPQHF.